These 21 T cell receptor beta chains came from one sample sequenced in a study of cytomegalovirus exposure and HLA in healthy donors. The PCR employed 60 Vbeta primers together with 13 Jbeta primers. The table came from immunoSEQ multiplex PCR; TCRdb's copy has only in-frame clones and leaves some out. The sample contains around 150,000 clones, 75% to 90% of which appear only once. Sequencing input: PBMCs. The receptors were sampled from a woman aged 18-29 years in good health and CMV-seronegative.

The V and J genes are TRBV4-2 and TRBJ2-3, with 13 bases fitting TRBD2. This CDR3 spans 17 amino acids. The germline V gene has CDR1 LGHNA and CDR2 YNFKEQ. J was trimmed by 4 bases and V by 5 bases; bases with no gene match: 9. This CDR3 reads CASSNTIGLAGADTQYF. As DNA, the CDR3 is TGTGCCAGCAGCAACACGATCGGACTAGCGGGGGCAGATACGCAGTATTTT.

J is TRBJ1-2 and V is TRBV30, with D tentatively TRBD1 (5 bases). This CDR3 is 13 amino acids long. The germline V gene has CDR1 GTSNPN and CDR2 SVGIG (reference sequence). The V and J ends lost 7 bases and 4 bases respectively, with 16 bases between them. The CDR3: CASTSTATYGYTF. CDR3 DNA: TGTGCCTCTACTTCGACAGCAACCTATGGCTACACCTTC.

V and J are TRBV6-5 and TRBJ1-6; 8 bases are shared with TRBD1. V lost 5 bases to trimming and J lost 7 bases; unmatched junction nucleotides: 7. The CDR3 loop spans 15 amino acids. In germline, CDR1 is MNHEY, CDR2 SVGAGI. CDR3 in amino acids: CASSALDRENSPLHF. CDR3 nucleotides: TGTGCCAGCAGTGCCTTGGACAGGGAAAATTCACCCCTCCACTTT.

The chain employs TRBV7-9 and TRBJ1-2, with a weak D call TRBD1 (5 bases). V lost 1 base and J lost 5, with 14 bases in between. CDR1 SEHNR and CDR2 FQNEAQ come from the germline V gene (reference sequence). This CDR3 spans 15 amino acids. Written as DNA, the CDR3 is TGTGCCAGCAGCTTAGGGCAGGGAACGCTATATGGCTACACCTTC. It encodes CASSLGQGTLYGYTF.

This sequence joins TRBV27 and TRBJ1-2, with 7 bases lining up with TRBD1. V shed 8 bases, J shed 8 bases, and the junction held 14 bases outside the gene matches. This CDR3 comprises 14 residues. CDR1 MNHEY and CDR2 SMNVEV come from the germline V gene (reference sequence). Here the CDR3 DNA reads TGTGCCAGCGGTACGACAGGGAGGATAGGGGGCTACACCTTC. It yields the protein CASGTTGRIGGYTF.

The CDR3 coding sequence is TGTGCCAGCAGGTTAGCGGGGGGGGCCTACGAGCAGTACTTC. It encodes CASRLAGGAYEQYF. The genes are TRBV6-6 and TRBJ2-7, with 11 bases identical to TRBD2. Germline V gene lookup returns CDR1 MNHNY and CDR2 SVGAGI (reference sequence). V dropped 6 bases and J dropped 2; count of bases not matched to a gene: 3. This CDR3 is built from 14 residues.

This clone was found once. One junction end disagrees with the germline gene, perhaps due to a read error. This chain links TRBV11-2 with TRBJ1-6; D not certain. The germline V gene has CDR1 SGHAT and CDR2 FQNNGV. The CDR3 extends over 18 amino acids. The CDR3, as DNA: TGTGCCAGCAGCATAGATGAGGTTGGGGAGTCCTATAATTCACCCCTCCACTTT. As protein: CASSIDEVGESYNSPLHF.

The chain joins TRBV28 to TRBJ2-1; 8 bases line up with TRBD2. The V gene's germline CDR1 is MDHEN and CDR2 SYDVKM. J gave up 4 bases and V 5 bases, and 7 bases lay outside the gene matches. The CDR3 covers 15 residues. The CDR3 protein is CASSLRGLVYNEQFF. CDR3 bases: TGTGCCAGCAGTCTCCGGGGACTAGTTTACAATGAGCAGTTCTTC.

The rearrangement joins TRBV9 to TRBJ2-1; D is unclear. V was cut by 0 bases and J by 9 bases, with 4 bases left in between. This CDR3 region has 11 residues. CDR1 and CDR2 from the germline V gene are SGDLS and YYNGEE. The CDR3 bases are TGTGCCAGCAGCGTAGACAGTGAGCAGTTCTTC. It yields the protein CASSVDSEQFF.

The rearrangement uses TRBV30 and TRBJ2-2, with D possibly being TRBD2 (5 bases). Per the germline V gene, CDR1 is GTSNPN and CDR2 is SVGIG (reference sequence). The length of the CDR3 is 12 residues. Between the trimmed V and J ends, which lost 1 base and 6 bases, there was a span of 6 bases. In DNA form, the CDR3 reads TGTGCCTGGAGTGGAGGGTCCGGGGAGCTGTTTTTT. Its protein is CAWSGGSGELFF.

The chain is built from TRBV28 and TRBJ1-1; no firm D call. Trimming cost V 3 bases and J 4 bases, with 18 bases left between them. The CDR3 has 16 amino acids. CDR1 is MDHEN and CDR2 is SYDVKM in the germline V gene. CDR3 region: CASSFGPRRVGTEAFF. The CDR3 DNA sequence: TGTGCCAGCAGTTTTGGCCCCCGGAGGGTGGGCACTGAAGCTTTCTTT.

This rearrangement joins TRBV10-2 to TRBJ1-5, with 8 bases lining up with TRBD1. The V gene's germline CDR1 is WSHSY and CDR2 SAAADI. Trimming at V came to 6 bases and at J to 2 bases, leaving 6 bases not matched to a gene. This CDR3 is built from 15 residues. The CDR3 DNA is TGCGCCAGCAGAAAAGGACAGGGAGGCAATCAGCCCCAGCATTTT. It translates to CASRKGQGGNQPQHF.

This clone was seen once. The CDR3 sequence: CASRKQRQGKNEKLFF. In DNA, the CDR3 is TGTGCAAGTCGCAAACAGAGACAGGGTAAGAATGAAAAACTGTTTTTT. V is TRBV12-2 and J is TRBJ1-4; the table's D call of TRBD1 was not tested on the DNA. TRBV12-2 is a known pseudogene. The CDR3 spans 16 residues.

This chain uses TRBV10-2 with TRBJ2-7; a possible D gene is TRBD1 (6 bases). The germline V gene encodes CDR1 WSHSY and CDR2 SAAADI. CDR3 length: 13 amino acids. V was shortened by 3 bases and J by 6 bases, with 12 bases between the two germline ends. In DNA form, the CDR3 reads TGCGCCAGCAGTGACCACCAAGGGGGCGAGCAGTACTTC. It encodes CASSDHQGGEQYF.

V usage is TRBV9 and J usage is TRBJ2-5; 10 bases fit TRBD1. V shed 0 bases, J shed 4 bases, and the junction held 6 bases outside the gene matches. Germline V gene sequence: CDR1 SGDLS, CDR2 YYNGEE. CDR3 length: 16 amino acids. Here the CDR3 DNA reads TGTGCCAGCAGCGTAGGACCCGGACAGGGGGGAGAGACCCAGTACTTC. Its translation: CASSVGPGQGGETQYF.

This chain connects TRBV19 to TRBJ1-4; 9 bases agree with TRBD1. After removal of 3 bases from V and 8 bases from J, the junction contained 7 bases not matched to a gene. The germline CDR1 and CDR2 sequences are LNHDA and SQIVND (reference sequence). The CDR3 extends over 15 amino acids. The CDR3 DNA follows: TGTGCCAGTAGTATCTTGGGACAGGGACCCGAAAAACTGTTTTTT. Translating it yields CASSILGQGPEKLFF.

This clone was observed a handful of times. The chain links TRBV6-4 to TRBJ2-2, with 9 bases aligning to TRBD1. This CDR3 is built from 15 residues. CDR1 MRHNA and CDR2 SNTAGT come from the germline V gene. After removal of 5 bases from V and 3 bases from J, the junction contained 4 bases not matched to a gene. The CDR3 sequence: CASSSRTGDTGELFF. The CDR3 DNA follows: TGTGCCAGCAGTTCCCGGACAGGGGACACCGGGGAGCTGTTTTTT.

This clone occurred a few times. The genes are TRBV7-6 and TRBJ1-1; the D is unclear. The germline V gene has CDR1 SGHVS and CDR2 FNYEAQ. V dropped 4 bases and J dropped 0 bases, with 9 bases sitting between them. This CDR3 region has 14 residues. CDR3 protein: CASSSPEVNTEAFF. CDR3 DNA sequence: TGTGCCAGCAGCTCACCAGAAGTGAACACTGAAGCTTTCTTT.

This chain links TRBV6-5 with TRBJ2-7, with TRBD1 as a possible D gene (5 bases). V gave up 2 bases and J gave up 2 bases, with 7 bases separating them. Germline values: CDR1 MNHEY, CDR2 SVGAGI. The CDR3 runs to 13 residues. CDR3 amino acids: CASSYDRAYEQYF. CDR3 DNA sequence: TGTGCCAGCAGTTACGACAGAGCCTACGAGCAGTACTTC.

The chain joins TRBV10-2 to TRBJ1-3; 9 bases agree with TRBD1. Germline trimming cut 5 bases from V and 8 bases from J; bases unmatched to any gene: 10. The CDR3 is made up of 15 amino acids. Germline lookup yields CDR1 WSHSY and CDR2 SAAADI. CDR3 sequence reads: CASSTTGGSFDTIYF. CDR3 nucleotides: TGCGCCAGCAGTACCACAGGGGGCTCCTTCGACACCATATATTTT.

The J gene is TRBJ2-1, the V gene TRBV18; TRBD2 matches at 7 bases. The V and J ends lost 3 bases and 3 bases, in that order; junction bases with no gene match: 8. The CDR3 contains 16 residues. Germline CDR1 and CDR2: KGHSH and LQKENI. The CDR3 DNA reads as TGTGCCAGCTCACCTCTAGGACTAGGGAACTACAATGAGCAGTTCTTC. Translated, it gives CASSPLGLGNYNEQFF.